This T cell receptor beta chain was recorded in a study of glioma-infiltrating T cells. Study-wide results and caveats: Only very few CDR3 sequences appeared in both tissue and blood. Above-expected tissue-blood divergence occurred in all gliomas, most in low-grade ones.

The germline CDR1 and CDR2 sequences are SGHTA and FQGTGA. This CDR3 comprises 14 residues. V was shortened by 1 base and J by 2 bases, with 7 bases between the two germline ends. Amplification of TCR alpha and beta CDR3 regions from RNA used iRepertoire nested multiplex PCR. For one-step reverse transcription and amplification, 100-400 ng of tissue mRNA or PBMC total RNA was used. In TCRdb, the multiplex PCR reads were re-called with MiXCR into one record per CDR3 protein. The sample has about 110,000 distinct CDR3 sequences; less than 30% are singletons. Points on this clonotype: The target antigen is unknown.

This TCR was recovered from a human donor with low-grade glioma or glioblastoma, undergoing nonglioma brain surgery, or in good health (not recorded which). Sequencing input: glioma tissue, nonneoplastic brain tissue, or PBMCs (not recorded which). J is TRBJ2-3 and V is TRBV7-3; D remains unclear. CDR3: CASSLRQPTDTQYF. The DNA for the CDR3 is TGTGCCAGCAGCTTAAGGCAGCCCACAGATACGCAGTATTTT.